These 15 T cell receptor beta chains originate from one sample sequenced in a study of T cell clonality in common variable immunodeficiency. Clones were read by immunoSEQ multiplex PCR, and TCRdb kept only the in-frame ones, dropping some. Recorded here are about 37,000 clones, none singletons. The sequenced sample was peripheral blood mononuclear cells. All receptors come from a person aged 18-70 years in good health.

This clone was seen at least ten times. The read terminates 3 residues ahead of where the CDR3 ends, so the germline J gene completes it. This chain links TRBV5-6 with TRBJ2-2, with a tentative D call TRBD2 (6 bases). Trimming shortened V by 2 bases and J by 7 bases, and 12 bases separated the two germline ends. This CDR3 is built from 14 residues. CDR1 and CDR2 (germline): SGHDT, YYEEEE. The CDR3 is CASSFVGGDGELFF. Incomplete CDR3 DNA: TGTGCCAGCAGCTTCGTTGGAGGGGACGGGGAG.

This clone was recorded at least ten times. CDR3 DNA (partial): TGTGCCAGCAGCCCGGTTGGGCTCACCGGGGAG. Protein product: CASSPVGLTGE. The entire CDR3 protein reads CASSPVGLTGELFF. The gene calls are TRBV7-9 and TRBJ2-2; D unclear. The read is 3 residues too short to cover the CDR3 end, so that end is filled in from the germline J gene. Germline V CDR1 and CDR2: SEHNR, FQNEAQ (reference sequence). This CDR3 has 14 residues. Trimming pared 5 bases from V and 4 bases from J, leaving 11 bases between.

This clone has a count of ten or more. The read gets to within 3 residues of the CDR3 end, and the germline J gene fills in the rest. The gene calls are TRBV6-2 or TRBV6-3 and TRBJ1-5, with 7 bases that match TRBD1. The CDR3 is 16 residues long. With V trimmed by 6 bases and J by 4 bases, 12 bases remained unmatched. CDR1 MNHEY and CDR2 SVGEGT come from the germline V gene. Incomplete CDR3 DNA: TGTGCCAGCAGCCTTATTTCCGACAGGGAGAATCAGCCC. It codes for CASSLISDRENQP. The whole CDR3 reads CASSLISDRENQPQHF.

In this sample, this clone turned up many times. The CDR3 end is not reached by the read, which stops 3 residues before it; the germline J gene fills it in. This rearrangement joins TRBV14 to TRBJ2-3, with D possibly being TRBD2 (6 bases). The length of the CDR3 is 15 residues. Germline values: CDR1 SGHDN, CDR2 FVKESK. Trimming took 1 base from V and 2 from J, leaving 10 bases between them. The CDR3 spells CASSQVGGNTDTQYF. The covered CDR3 bases are TGTGCCAGCAGCCAAGTGGGCGGGAACACAGATACG.

In this sample, this clone turned up many times. An end of the junction differs from the germline gene, which may be a read error. The CDR3 goes on 3 residues after the read ends, and that part is filled in from the germline J gene. The chain employs TRBV4-2 and TRBJ1-4; TRBD1 agrees at 8 bases. The germline gives CDR1 LGHNA, CDR2 YNFKEQ. The CDR3 totals 15 residues. The sequenced CDR3 bases are TGCGCCAGCAGCCAAGATCCGGCAGGGGGCCCGGAA. Translating gives CASSQDPAGGPE. The full CDR3 protein reads CASSQDPAGGPELFF.

This clone was detected ten times or more. The CDR3 region is CSVEEGGSSDEQYF. The covered CDR3 bases are TGCAGCGTTGAAGAAGGTGGCAGTTCCGACGAG. The J gene is TRBJ2-7, the V gene TRBV29-1; D unresolved. The read is 3 residues too short to cover the CDR3 end, so that end is filled in from the germline J gene. The CDR3 runs to 14 residues. CDR1 is SQVTM and CDR2 is ANQGSEA in the germline V gene. Trimming took 0 bases from V and 5 from J, leaving 14 bases between them.

About this clone: Coverage ceases 3 residues before the CDR3 finishes, and the germline J gene fills in the end. The chain employs TRBV2 and TRBJ1-2, with 7 bases aligning to TRBD1. V dropped 6 bases and J dropped 6; count of bases not matched to a gene: 13. CDR1 is SNHLY, CDR2 FYNNEI, per germline. The CDR3 is 15 residues long. This CDR3 is CASRPGTASLHGYTF. CDR3 DNA (partial): TGTGCCAGCAGGCCCGGGACAGCCTCACTCCATGGC.

This clone was seen many times. The sequenced fragment ends 3 residues before the CDR3 boundary, so the rest is inferred from the germline J gene. The genes are TRBV5-1 and TRBJ1-2; D is uncertain. Germline CDR1 is SGHRS and CDR2 is YFSETQ. This CDR3 is 13 amino acids long. The sequenced CDR3 bases are TGCGCCAGCAGCTATACCCCGGCGGAGGGC. Translation: CASSYTPAEG. The CDR3 as a whole reads CASSYTPAEGYTF.

This clone was recorded many times. The read comes to an end 3 residues before the CDR3 does, leaving the germline J gene to fill in the end. The gene calls are TRBV24-1 and TRBJ2-7; 8 bases are a match to TRBD1. The CDR3 is 15 residues long. Trimming took 4 bases from V and 5 from J; bases not matched to a gene: 9. Germline V CDR1 and CDR2: KGHDR, SFDVKD. The sequenced part of the CDR3 DNA is TGTGCCACCAGTGACTTGGACAGGGAGGTCGACGAG. Translating gives CATSDLDREVDE. The whole CDR3 sequence is CATSDLDREVDEQYF.

This clone was seen ten or more times. The read halts 3 residues ahead of the CDR3 end, with the missing end drawn from the germline J gene. J is TRBJ2-3 and V is TRBV5-4, with D perhaps TRBD2 (5 bases). Germline V CDR1 and CDR2: SGHNT, YYREEE (reference sequence). The CDR3 runs to 16 residues. Trimming left V 1 base short and J 1 base short, with 13 bases between. CDR3 sequence reads: CASSLQILEGTDTQYF. The sequenced part of the CDR3 DNA is TGTGCCAGCAGCTTGCAAATACTAGAAGGCACAGATACG. The full variable domain, rest sourced from reference TRBV5-4 and TRBJ2-3, is ETGVTQSPTHLIKTRGQQVTLRCSSQSGHNTVSWYQQALGQGPQFIFQYYREEENGRGNFPPRFSGLQFPNYSSELNVNALELDDSALYLCASSLQILEGTDTQYFGPGTRLTVL.

This clone has at least ten counts. The read stops 3 residues short of the end of the CDR3; the missing end is completed from the germline J gene. V gene TRBV18 combines with J gene TRBJ2-4; 7 nucleotides line up with TRBD1. Germline V lookup: CDR1 KGHSH, CDR2 LQKENI. The CDR3 runs 17 residues. The junction had 5 bases not matched to a gene; V was cut back by 0 bases and J by 0 bases. The CDR3 bases that were read are TGTGCCAGCTCACCACCGGGACAGTTTATAGCCAAAAACATT. Protein sequence: CASSPPGQFIAKNI. The whole CDR3 sequence is CASSPPGQFIAKNIQYF.

This clone was seen many times. The read finishes 3 residues shy of the CDR3 end, and the germline J gene is used to complete it. This rearrangement joins TRBV30 to TRBJ1-2; D is unclear. V dropped 0 bases and J dropped 4 bases, with 12 bases sitting between them. Per the germline V gene, CDR1 is GTSNPN and CDR2 is SVGIG (reference sequence). The CDR3 sequence is 14 residues long. Partial CDR3 DNA: TGTGCCTGGAGTGTCCGAGGGCTGGGCTATGGC. Protein product: CAWSVRGLGYG. The whole CDR3 region reads CAWSVRGLGYGYTF.

There are a few counts of this clone. A far more abundant clone sits one base away, making this likely a read error. Read data end 3 residues before the CDR3 end; the end is taken from the germline J gene. The sample carries other DNA sequences with the same CDR3. The rearrangement links TRBV6-2 or TRBV6-3 to TRBJ2-7, with 12 bases fitting TRBD1. Trimming removed 11 bases from V and 6 bases from J; junction bases left unmatched: 14. Germline CDR1 reads MNHEY; CDR2 reads SVGEGT. CDR3 size: 15 residues. The CDR3 is CAARTPGQGAGEQYF. CDR3 DNA (partial): TGTGCCGCGAGGACCCCGGGACAGGGGGCTGGCGAG.

This clone has at least ten counts. Read data end 3 residues before the CDR3 end; the end is taken from the germline J gene. This chain joins TRBV3-1 (or the pseudogene TRBV3-2) and TRBJ2-3, with a possible D match to TRBD2 (6 bases). With 2 bases removed from V and 6 bases from J, the gap between germline ends came to 12 bases. The length of the CDR3 is 14 residues. Germline CDR1 LGHDT, CDR2 YNNKEL (reference sequence). CDR3 amino acids: CASSQLAIWDTQYF. CDR3 DNA, as far as it was read: TGTGCCAGCAGCCAACTAGCGATTTGGGATACG.

This clone was counted at least ten times. The observed sequence ends 3 residues before the CDR3 terminus, with the missing tail filled in from the germline J gene. This chain uses TRBV20-1 with TRBJ2-5; TRBD1 aligns across 8 bases. The germline V gene has CDR1 DFQATT and CDR2 SNEGSKA (reference sequence). This CDR3 has 14 residues. After removal of 5 bases from V and 6 bases from J, the junction contained 11 bases not matched to a gene. The CDR3 is CSALSTGQGKTQYF. The CDR3 DNA, read in part, is TGCAGTGCTCTTTCTACCGGACAGGGAAAGACC.